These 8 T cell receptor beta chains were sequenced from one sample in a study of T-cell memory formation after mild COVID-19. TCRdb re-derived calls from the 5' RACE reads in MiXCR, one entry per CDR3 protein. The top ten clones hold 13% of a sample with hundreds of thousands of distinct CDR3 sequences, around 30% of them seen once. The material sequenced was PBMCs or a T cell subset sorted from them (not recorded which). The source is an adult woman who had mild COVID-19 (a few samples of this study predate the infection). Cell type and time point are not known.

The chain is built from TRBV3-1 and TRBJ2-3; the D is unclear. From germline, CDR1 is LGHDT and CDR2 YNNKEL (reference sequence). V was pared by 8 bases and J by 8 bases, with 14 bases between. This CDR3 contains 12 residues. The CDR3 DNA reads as TGTGCCAGCCTTGGTGGGATGGGTACGCAGTATTTT. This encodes CASLGGMGTQYF.

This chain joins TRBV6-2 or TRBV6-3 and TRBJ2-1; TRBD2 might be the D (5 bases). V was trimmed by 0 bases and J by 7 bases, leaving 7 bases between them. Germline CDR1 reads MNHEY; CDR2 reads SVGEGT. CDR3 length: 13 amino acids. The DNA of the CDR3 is TGTGCCAGCAGTTACTCGCCGGGGAATGAGCAGTTCTTC. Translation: CASSYSPGNEQFF.

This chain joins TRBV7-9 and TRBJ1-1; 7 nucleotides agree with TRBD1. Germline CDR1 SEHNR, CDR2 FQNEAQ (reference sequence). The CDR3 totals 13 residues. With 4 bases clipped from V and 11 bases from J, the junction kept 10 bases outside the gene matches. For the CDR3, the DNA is TGTGCCAGCAGCTCAGATAAAGGGGGCAAGGCTTTCTTT. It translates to CASSSDKGGKAFF.

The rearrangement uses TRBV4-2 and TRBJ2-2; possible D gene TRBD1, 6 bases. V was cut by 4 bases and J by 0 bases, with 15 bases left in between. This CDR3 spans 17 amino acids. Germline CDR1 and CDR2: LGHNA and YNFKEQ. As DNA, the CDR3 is TGTGCCAGCAGCCCCCTGAATACAGGGCCGAACACCGGGGAGCTGTTTTTT. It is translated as CASSPLNTGPNTGELFF.

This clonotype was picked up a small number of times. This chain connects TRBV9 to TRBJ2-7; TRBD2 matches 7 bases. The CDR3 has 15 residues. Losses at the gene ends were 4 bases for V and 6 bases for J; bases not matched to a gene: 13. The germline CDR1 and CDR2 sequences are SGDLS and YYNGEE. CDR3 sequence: CASSPSGGRVSEQYF. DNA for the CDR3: TGTGCCAGCAGCCCCTCGGGGGGACGGGTGAGCGAGCAGTACTTC.

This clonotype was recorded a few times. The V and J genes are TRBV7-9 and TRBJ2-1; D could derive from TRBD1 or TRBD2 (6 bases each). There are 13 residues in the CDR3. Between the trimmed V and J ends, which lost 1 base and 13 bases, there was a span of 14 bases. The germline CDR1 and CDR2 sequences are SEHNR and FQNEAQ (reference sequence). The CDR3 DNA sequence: TGTGCCAGCAGCTTAGACGGAGGGACACCTCAGTTCTTC. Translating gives CASSLDGGTPQFF.

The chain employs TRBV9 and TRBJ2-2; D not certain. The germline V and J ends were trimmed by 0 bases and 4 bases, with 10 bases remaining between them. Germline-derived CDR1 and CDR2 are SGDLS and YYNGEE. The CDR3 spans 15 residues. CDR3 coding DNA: TGTGCCAGCAGCGTAGGTACTGGCTCCACCGGGGAGCTGTTTTTT. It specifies CASSVGTGSTGELFF.

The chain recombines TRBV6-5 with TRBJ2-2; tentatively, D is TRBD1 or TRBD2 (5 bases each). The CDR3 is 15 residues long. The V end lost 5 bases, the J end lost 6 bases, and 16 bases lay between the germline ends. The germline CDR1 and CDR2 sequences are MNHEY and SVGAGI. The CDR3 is CASSRDPARAGELFF. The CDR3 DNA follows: TGTGCCAGCAGTCGGGACCCCGCGAGAGCCGGGGAGCTGTTTTTT.